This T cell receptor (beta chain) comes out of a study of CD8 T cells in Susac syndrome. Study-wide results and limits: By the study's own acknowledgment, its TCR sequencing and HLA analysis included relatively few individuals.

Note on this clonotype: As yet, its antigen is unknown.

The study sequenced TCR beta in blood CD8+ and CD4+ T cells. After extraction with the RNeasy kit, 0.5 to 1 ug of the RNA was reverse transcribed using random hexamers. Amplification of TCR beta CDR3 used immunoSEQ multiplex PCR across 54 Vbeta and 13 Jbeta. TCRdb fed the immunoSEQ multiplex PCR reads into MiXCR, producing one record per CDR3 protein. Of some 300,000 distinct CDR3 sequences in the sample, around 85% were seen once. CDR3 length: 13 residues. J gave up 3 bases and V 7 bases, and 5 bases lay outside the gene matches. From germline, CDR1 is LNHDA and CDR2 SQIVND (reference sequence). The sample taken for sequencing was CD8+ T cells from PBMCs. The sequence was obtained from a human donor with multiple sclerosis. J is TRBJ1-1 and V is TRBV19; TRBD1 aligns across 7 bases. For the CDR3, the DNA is TGTGCCAGTAAGGGACAGATCGACACTGAAGCTTTCTTT. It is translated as CASKGQIDTEAFF.